This entry concerns a single TCR beta chain. What it binds is not known. Profiling relied on immunoSEQ multiplex PCR, and the TCRdb table lists in-frame clones only, not all of them. The sample records more than 85,000 clones, approximately 90% being singletons. Germline V gene lookup returns CDR1 MNHNY and CDR2 SVGAGI (reference sequence). Trimming removed 6 bases from V and 3 bases from J, with 9 bases in between. This CDR3 has 12 residues. Sample time point: cycle 4 day 1 (C4D1), after six to seven weeks of nivolumab. The patients all showed relapse after autologous stem cell transplantation, while their brentuximab vedotin exposure varied. The source of the sample is a study of PD-1 blockade in classical Hodgkin lymphoma. Study-level background: Patients were treated with nivolumab at 3 mg/kg, and this was given intravenously every 2 weeks. Overall study findings and caveats: Prior to therapy, complete responders displayed diversity much like that of newly diagnosed patients. Reports indicated that newly diagnosed patients had lower baseline TCR diversity than healthy donors did.

V and J are TRBV6-6 and TRBJ2-7; D possibly corresponds to TRBD2 (6 bases). The input for sequencing was peripheral blood mononuclear cells (PBMCs), taken before the fourth cycle of nivolumab. The TCR originated in a human donor with classical Hodgkin lymphoma. As DNA, the CDR3 is TGTGCCAGCAGCGAGGACTACTACGAGCAGTACTTC. Residues: CASSEDYYEQYF.